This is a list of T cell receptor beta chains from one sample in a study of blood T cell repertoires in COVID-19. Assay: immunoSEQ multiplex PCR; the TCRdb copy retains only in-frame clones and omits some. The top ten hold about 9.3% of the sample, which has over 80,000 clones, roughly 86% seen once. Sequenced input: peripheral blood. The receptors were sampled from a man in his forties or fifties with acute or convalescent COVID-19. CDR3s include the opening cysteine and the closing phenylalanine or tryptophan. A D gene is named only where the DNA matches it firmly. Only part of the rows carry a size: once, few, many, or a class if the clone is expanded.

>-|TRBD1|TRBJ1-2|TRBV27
CASSSGNTGGTGYTF
TGTGCCAGCAGTTCAGGTAACACAGGGGGCACTGGCTACACCTTC
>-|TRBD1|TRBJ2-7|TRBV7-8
CASSPERGQYEQYF
TGTGCCAGCAGCCCCGAGAGGGGGCAATACGAGCAGTACTTC
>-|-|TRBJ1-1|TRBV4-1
CASSQVLGSATEAFF
TGCGCCAGCAGCCAAGTGCTGGGGAGCGCCACTGAAGCTTTCTTT
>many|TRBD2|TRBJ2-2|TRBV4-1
CASSQLGGRATTGELFF
TGCGCCAGCAGCCAATTAGGCGGGAGGGCCACCACCGGGGAGCTGTTTTTT
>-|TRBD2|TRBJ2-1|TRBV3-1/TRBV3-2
CASSHPTSGRLRHNEQFF
TGTGCCAGCAGCCACCCGACTAGCGGGAGACTTAGGCACAATGAGCAGTTCTTC
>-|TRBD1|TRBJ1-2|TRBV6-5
CASSSDRGKGYTF
TGTGCCAGCAGTTCCGACAGGGGCAAGGGCTACACCTTC
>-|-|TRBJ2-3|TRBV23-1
CASSHGPSGDTQYF
TGCGCCAGCAGTCATGGCCCATCGGGGGATACGCAGTATTTT
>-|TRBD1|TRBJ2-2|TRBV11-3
CASSLGQGRATGELFF
TGTGCCAGCAGCTTGGGACAGGGGAGGGCGACCGGGGAGCTGTTTTTT
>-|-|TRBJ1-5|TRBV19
CASTDAGVQPQHF
TGTGCCAGTACTGATGCAGGGGTGCAGCCCCAGCATTTT
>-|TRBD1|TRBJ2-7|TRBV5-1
CASSSSGGVYEQYF
TGCGCCAGCAGTTCCTCAGGGGGAGTCTACGAGCAGTACTTC
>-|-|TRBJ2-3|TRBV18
CASSPEWGLRTDTQYF
TGTGCCAGCTCACCGGAATGGGGCTTGCGGACAGATACGCAGTATTTT
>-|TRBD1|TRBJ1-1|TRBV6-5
CASSKDRATEAFF
TGTGCCAGCAGTAAGGACAGGGCCACTGAAGCTTTCTTT
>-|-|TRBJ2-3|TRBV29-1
CSVVGAGDTQYF
TGCAGCGTTGTGGGGGCTGGGGATACGCAGTATTTT
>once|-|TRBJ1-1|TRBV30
CAWSAFSGNTEAFF
TGTGCCTGGAGTGCCTTCTCAGGTAACACTGAAGCTTTCTTT
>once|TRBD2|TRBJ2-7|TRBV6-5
CASSYSITGGPYEQYF
TGTGCCAGCAGTTACTCGATAACGGGGGGGCCCTACGAGCAGTACTTC
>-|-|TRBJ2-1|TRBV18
CASSPGAEGQFF
TGTGCCAGCTCACCAGGGGCGGAGGGGCAGTTCTTC
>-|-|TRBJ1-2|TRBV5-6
CASSLARRVGTGYTF
TGTGCCAGCAGCTTGGCCCGCAGGGTGGGTACTGGCTACACCTTC
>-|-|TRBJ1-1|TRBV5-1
CASRPRGEHTEAFF
TGCGCCAGCAGACCCCGGGGGGAACACACTGAAGCTTTCTTT
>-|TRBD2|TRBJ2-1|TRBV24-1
CATSDRTSGGNEQFF
TGTGCCACCAGTGATCGGACTAGCGGAGGCAATGAGCAGTTCTTC
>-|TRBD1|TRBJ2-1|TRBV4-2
CASSQDLGTGGNEQFF
TGTGCCAGCAGCCAAGATCTCGGCACAGGGGGCAATGAGCAGTTCTTC
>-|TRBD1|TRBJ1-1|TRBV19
CASSGQGARNTEAFF
TGTGCCAGTAGTGGACAGGGGGCACGGAACACTGAAGCTTTCTTT
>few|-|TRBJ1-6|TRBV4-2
CASSPRGGALSYNSPLHF
TGTGCCAGCAGCCCTCGGGGAGGAGCACTCTCCTATAATTCACCCCTCCACTTT
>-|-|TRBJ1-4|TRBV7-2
CASSLFQGSNEKLFF
TGTGCCAGCAGCTTATTTCAGGGGTCTAATGAAAAACTGTTTTTT
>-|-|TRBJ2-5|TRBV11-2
CASSWLAPKETQYF
TGTGCCAGCAGCTGGCTAGCGCCCAAAGAGACCCAGTACTTC
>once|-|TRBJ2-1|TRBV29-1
CSVTTGKTPNEQFF
TGCAGCGTTACGACCGGGAAAACCCCCAATGAGCAGTTCTTC
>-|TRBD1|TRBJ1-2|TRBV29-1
CSVEDGRTGEVRGGYTF
TGCAGCGTTGAAGATGGACGGACAGGGGAAGTTCGGGGTGGCTACACCTTC
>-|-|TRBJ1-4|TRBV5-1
CASSLAQGTINEKLFF
TGCGCCAGCAGCTTGGCACAGGGTACTATTAATGAAAAACTGTTTTTT
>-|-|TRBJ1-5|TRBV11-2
CASSLTGDQPQHF
TGTGCCAGCAGCTTAACGGGGGATCAGCCCCAGCATTTT
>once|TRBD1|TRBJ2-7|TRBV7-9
CASSWGQGNYEQYF
TGTGCCAGCAGCTGGGGACAGGGCAACTACGAGCAGTACTTC
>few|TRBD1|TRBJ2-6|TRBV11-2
CASTDRARAGANVLTF
TGTGCCAGTACAGACAGGGCACGCGCGGGGGCCAACGTCCTGACTTTC
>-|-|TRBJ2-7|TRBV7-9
CASSLGQGGYEQYF
TGTGCCAGCAGCTTAGGGCAGGGGGGCTACGAGCAGTACTTC
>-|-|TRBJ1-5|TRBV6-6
CASSYGQNDQPQHF
TGTGCCAGCAGTTATGGACAAAACGATCAGCCCCAGCATTTT
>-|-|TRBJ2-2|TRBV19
CASSFTRRNTGELFF
TGTGCCAGTAGTTTTACTAGACGGAACACCGGGGAGCTGTTTTTT
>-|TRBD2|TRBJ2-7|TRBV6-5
CASMTSGSWYEQYF
TGTGCCAGCATGACTAGCGGGAGTTGGTACGAGCAGTACTTC
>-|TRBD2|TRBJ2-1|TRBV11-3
CASSPRGAGVDEQFF
TGTGCCAGCAGCCCGCGTGGAGCGGGAGTGGATGAGCAGTTCTTC
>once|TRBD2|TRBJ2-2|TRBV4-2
CASSQTRLSGRAFLAGELFF
TGTGCCAGCAGCCAGACCAGGTTGAGCGGGAGGGCCTTTTTGGCCGGGGAGCTGTTTTTT
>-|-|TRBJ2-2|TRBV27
CASRTSGQTFTGELFF
TGTGCCAGCAGAACCTCGGGACAAACCTTCACCGGGGAGCTGTTTTTT
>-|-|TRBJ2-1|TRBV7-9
CASSPHGGGSDNEQFF
TGTGCCAGCAGCCCTCATGGGGGCGGGAGCGACAATGAGCAGTTCTTC
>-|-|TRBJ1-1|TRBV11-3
CASSLNGAQAFF
TGTGCCAGCAGCTTGAATGGGGCACAAGCTTTCTTT
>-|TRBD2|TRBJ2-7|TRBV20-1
CSARGGTSGHF
TGCAGTGCTAGAGGGGGGACTAGCGGGCACTTC
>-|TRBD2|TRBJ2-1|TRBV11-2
CASSSTSGAFEQFF
TGTGCCAGCAGCTCGACTAGCGGGGCGTTTGAGCAGTTCTTC
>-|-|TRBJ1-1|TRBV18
CASSPRQDMPAFF
TGTGCCAGCTCACCCCGACAGGACATGCCAGCTTTCTTT
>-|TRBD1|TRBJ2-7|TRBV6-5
CASSSLGGQGAEQYF
TGTGCCAGCAGTTCCCTGGGGGGACAGGGGGCCGAGCAGTACTTC
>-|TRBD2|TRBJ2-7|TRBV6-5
CASSYSTSGVSYEQYF
TGTGCCAGCAGTTACTCGACTAGCGGGGTATCCTACGAGCAGTACTTC
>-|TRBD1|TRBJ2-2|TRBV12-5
CASGLPGQGLVSPNTGELFF
TGTGCTAGTGGTTTGCCGGGACAGGGGTTGGTCTCCCCTAACACCGGGGAGCTGTTTTTT
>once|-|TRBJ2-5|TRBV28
CASSSLTRGVIETQYF
TGTGCCAGCAGTTCCTTGACTAGAGGAGTCATAGAGACCCAGTACTTC
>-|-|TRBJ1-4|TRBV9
CASSAAVGLNEKLFF
TGTGCCAGCAGCGCGGCGGTGGGTCTTAATGAAAAACTGTTTTTT
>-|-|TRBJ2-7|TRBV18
CASSPSQVYEQYF
TGTGCCAGCTCACCCTCACAGGTCTACGAGCAGTACTTC